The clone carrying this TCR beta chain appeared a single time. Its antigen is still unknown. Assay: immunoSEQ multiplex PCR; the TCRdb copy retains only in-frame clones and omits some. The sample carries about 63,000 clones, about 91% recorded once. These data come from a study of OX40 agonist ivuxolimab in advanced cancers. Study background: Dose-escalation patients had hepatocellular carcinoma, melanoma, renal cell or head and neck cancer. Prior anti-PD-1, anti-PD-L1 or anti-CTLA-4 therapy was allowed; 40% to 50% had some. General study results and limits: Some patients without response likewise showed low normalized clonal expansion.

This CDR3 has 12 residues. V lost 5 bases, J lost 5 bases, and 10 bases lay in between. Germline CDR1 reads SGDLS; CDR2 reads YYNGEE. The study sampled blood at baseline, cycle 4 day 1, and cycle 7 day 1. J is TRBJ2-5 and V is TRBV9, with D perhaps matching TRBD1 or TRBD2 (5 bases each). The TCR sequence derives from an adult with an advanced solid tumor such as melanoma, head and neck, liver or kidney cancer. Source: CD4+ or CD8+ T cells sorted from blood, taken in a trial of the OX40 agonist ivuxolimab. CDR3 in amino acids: CASRGTGETQYF. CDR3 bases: TGTGCCAGCAGGGGGACCGGGGAGACCCAGTACTTC.